The clone carrying this TCR beta chain has at least ten counts. Its target is not known. This CDR3 region has 16 residues. The junction had 4 bases not matched to a gene; V was cut back by 0 bases and J by 3 bases. The germline V gene has CDR1 SGHNT and CDR2 YENEEA. The TCR library protocol attached unique molecular identifiers to the individual cDNA molecules. TCRdb called the 5' RACE reads again in MiXCR, with one record for every CDR3 protein. The sample holds 79,000 or so distinct CDR3 sequences, over 10% seen once. The entry originates in a study of early T cells in non-severe SARS-CoV-2 infection. About the research overall: Unsorted whole blood bulk RNA was sequenced, with unpaired chains.

General observations from the study: CD4 and private specificities were missed by VDJdb matching, which favored anti-spike CD8 responses.

The sample comprised whole blood. This clonotype was obtained from an adult who was a healthcare worker with PCR-confirmed SARS-CoV-2 infection or an uninfected control (not recorded which). The V and J genes are TRBV11-3 and TRBJ2-7; TRBD1 matches 11 bases. The CDR3 nucleotides are TGTGCCAGCAGCTTAGAGACGGGACAGGGGGACTACGAGCAGTACTTC. Translation gives CASSLETGQGDYEQYF. The entire variable domain, with the rest obtained from reference TRBV11-3 and TRBJ2-7, is as follows: EAGVVQSPRYKIIEKKQPVAFWCNPISGHNTLYWYLQNLGQGPELLIRYENEEAVDDSQLPKDRFSAERLKGVDSTLKIQPAELGDSAVYLCASSLETGQGDYEQYFGPGTRLTVT.